The T cell receptor (beta chain) described here comes from a study of T cell repertoires in ileal Crohn's disease. A note on this clone: Its matching antigen is unknown.

Study results and limitations: Clonality above 26.8% at surgery always came with endoscopic recurrence. Clonal expansions were more frequent in active smokers than non-smokers at surgery.

TCRdb's table, derived via immunoSEQ multiplex PCR, lists solely in-frame clones and lacks some. The repertoire holds about 15,000 clones, with about 60% as singletons. The sequenced material came from ileal tissue. The clonotype was recovered from an adult with Crohn's disease.

This CDR3 reads CASSLGTGWDEQFF. The CDR3 nucleotides are TGCGCCAGCAGCTTGGGAACAGGTTGGGATGAGCAGTTCTTC. The chain uses TRBV5-1 and TRBJ2-1; D possibly corresponds to TRBD1 (5 bases). The CDR3 is 14 amino acids. V gave up 0 bases and J gave up 8 bases, with 12 bases separating them. CDR1 and CDR2 from the germline V gene are SGHRS and YFSETQ.